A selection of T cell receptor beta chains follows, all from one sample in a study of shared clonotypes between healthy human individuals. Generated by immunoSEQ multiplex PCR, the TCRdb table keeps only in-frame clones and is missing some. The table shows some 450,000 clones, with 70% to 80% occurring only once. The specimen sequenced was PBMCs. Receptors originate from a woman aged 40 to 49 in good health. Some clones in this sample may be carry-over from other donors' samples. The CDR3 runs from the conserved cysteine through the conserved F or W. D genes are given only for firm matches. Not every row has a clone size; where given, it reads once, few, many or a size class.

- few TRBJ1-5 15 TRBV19 CASSWSHYSNQPQHF TGTGCCAGTAGTTGGTCGCACTATAGCAATCAGCCCCAGCATTTT
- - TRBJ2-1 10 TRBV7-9 CASPGDEQFF TGTGCCAGCCCCGGGGATGAGCAGTTCTTC
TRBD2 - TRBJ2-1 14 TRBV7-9 CASSSSGDHNEQFF TGTGCCAGCAGCTCTAGCGGGGATCACAATGAGCAGTTCTTC
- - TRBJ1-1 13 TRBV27 CARKGPAATEAFF TGTGCCAGAAAGGGGCCCGCAGCGACTGAAGCTTTCTTT
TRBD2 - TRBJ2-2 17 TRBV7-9 CASSFSRDYRITGELFF TGTGCCAGCAGCTTTTCCCGGGACTACCGAATAACCGGGGAGCTGTTTTTT
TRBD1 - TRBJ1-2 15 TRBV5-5 CASSLGGQGNYGYTF TGTGCCAGCAGCTTGGGAGGACAGGGAAACTATGGCTACACCTTC
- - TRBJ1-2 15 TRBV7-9 CASSLAAVGDYGYTF TGTGCCAGCAGCTTAGCGGCGGTAGGGGACTATGGCTACACCTTC
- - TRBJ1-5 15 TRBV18 CASSLKKGSNQPQHF TGTGCCAGCTCATTGAAAAAGGGGAGCAATCAGCCCCAGCATTTT
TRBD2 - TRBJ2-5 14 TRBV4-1 CASSQDSGGETQYF TGCGCCAGCAGCCAAGATTCGGGAGGGGAGACCCAGTACTTC
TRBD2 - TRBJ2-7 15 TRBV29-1 CSVEDRTSGAYEQYF TGCAGCGTTGAAGATCGCACTAGCGGGGCCTACGAGCAGTACTTC
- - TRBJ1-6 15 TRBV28 CASSLYRGAHSPLHF TGTGCCAGCAGTTTATACCGGGGGGCTCATTCACCCCTCCACTTT
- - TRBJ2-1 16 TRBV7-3 CASSLSGSPPMYEQFF TGTGCCAGCAGCTTATCTGGGTCCCCTCCGATGTATGAGCAGTTCTTC
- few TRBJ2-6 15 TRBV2 CASSLGQNEANVLTF TGTGCCAGCAGTTTAGGCCAGAATGAAGCCAACGTCCTGACTTTC
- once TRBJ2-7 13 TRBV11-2 CASSRGRVHEQYF TGTGCCAGCAGCCGGGGGCGGGTGCACGAGCAGTACTTC
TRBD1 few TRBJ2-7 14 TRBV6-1 CASSSVGQAGEQYF TGTGCCAGCAGTTCCGTCGGACAGGCCGGGGAGCAGTACTTC
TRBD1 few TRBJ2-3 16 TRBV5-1 CASSLRTGGLTDTQYF TGCGCCAGCAGCTTGCGAACAGGGGGACTCACAGATACGCAGTATTTT
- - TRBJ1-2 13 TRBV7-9 CASSPGTEYGYTF TGTGCCAGCAGCCCGGGGACGGAATATGGCTACACCTTC
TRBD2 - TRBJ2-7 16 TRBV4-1 CASSQEPGGGSYEQYF TGCGCCAGCAGCCAAGAACCCGGGGGGGGGTCCTACGAGCAGTACTTC